This TCR beta chain was retrieved from a study of T cell responses to AZD1222 COVID-19 vaccine. This table comes from immunoSEQ multiplex PCR, and its TCRdb copy is limited to in-frame clones, with some not included. There are some 150,000 clones in the sample; 90% occur only once, and roughly 3.6% lies in the top ten. Findings of the study overall: In all cases, repertoires were sampled only after the peak T cell response.

As regards this clone: As yet, its antigen is unknown.

Germline CDR1 SGDLS, CDR2 YYNGEE. With 2 bases removed from V and 3 bases from J, the gap between germline ends came to 8 bases. The CDR3 totals 13 residues. The input for sequencing was peripheral blood, taken on day 0 of AZD1222 vaccination. The rearrangement links TRBV9 to TRBJ1-1, with no clear D. The clonotype was recovered from an adult in good health. CDR3 DNA: TGTGCCAGCAGCGTTGGGTCCGACACTGAAGCTTTCTTT. Amino acids: CASSVGSDTEAFF. The variable domain in full, with the rest retrieved from reference TRBV9 and TRBJ1-1, is DSGVTQTPKHLITATGQRVTLRCSPRSGDLSVYWYQQSLDQGLQFLIQYYNGEERAKGNILERFSAQQFPDLHSELNLSSLELGDSALYFCASSVGSDTEAFFGQGTRLTVV.